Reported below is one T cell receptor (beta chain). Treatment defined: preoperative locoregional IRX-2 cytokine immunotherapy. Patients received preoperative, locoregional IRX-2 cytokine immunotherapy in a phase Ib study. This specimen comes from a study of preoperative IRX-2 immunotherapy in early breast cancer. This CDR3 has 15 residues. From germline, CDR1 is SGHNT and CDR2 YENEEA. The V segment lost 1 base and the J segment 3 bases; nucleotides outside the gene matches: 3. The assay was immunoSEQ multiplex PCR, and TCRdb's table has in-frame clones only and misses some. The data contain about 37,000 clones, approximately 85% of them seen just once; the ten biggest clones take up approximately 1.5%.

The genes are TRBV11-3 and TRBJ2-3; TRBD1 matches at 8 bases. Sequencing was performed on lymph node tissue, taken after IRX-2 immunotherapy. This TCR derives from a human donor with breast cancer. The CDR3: CASSLGTGWTDTQYF. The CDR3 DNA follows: TGTGCCAGCAGCTTAGGGACAGGGTGGACAGATACGCAGTATTTT. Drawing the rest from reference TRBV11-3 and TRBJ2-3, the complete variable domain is EAGVVQSPRYKIIEKKQPVAFWCNPISGHNTLYWYLQNLGQGPELLIRYENEEAVDDSQLPKDRFSAERLKGVDSTLKIQPAELGDSAVYLCASSLGTGWTDTQYFGPGTRLTVL.